This entry concerns a single T cell receptor (beta chain). Its target is not known. Trimming cost V 3 bases and J 5 bases, with 10 bases left between them. This CDR3 comprises 13 residues. In germline, CDR1 is SGHTA, CDR2 FQGTGA. The protocol was immunoSEQ multiplex PCR, while the TCRdb copy is restricted to in-frame clones and leaves out a portion. Of 70,000 to 75,000 clones detected, around three quarters appear once; the ten largest clones hold approximately 4.3%. The data belong to a study of vaccination effects on CD4 cells after COVID-19. Study-level findings and limits: Convalescent patients in the study were few, and early post-infection timepoints were absent.

Peptide-pool stimulation followed by sequencing identified expanded antigen-specific CD4+ clonotypes in the ViraFEST assay. The authors isolated CD4+ T cells after nine to eleven days of culture. Testing of the vaccine recipients showed negative nucleocapsid antibodies and no prior SARS-CoV-2 infection. The researchers cultured 1.5 million to 2.5 million PBMC per well with approximately 9.1 IU/ml IL-2 and 8 to 10 ug/ml peptides. IL-2 medium was substituted for half the medium on days 3 and 7. The sequence came from a human donor who received a COVID-19 vaccine. The sample here was CD4+ T cells from PBMCs cultured with HCoV-OC43 spike peptides, taken before COVID-19 vaccination. Indicated subset: HCoV-OC43 spike overlapping peptide pool stimulation. The chain employs TRBV7-3 and TRBJ1-1, with D uncertain. CDR3 region: CASSFRTETEAFF. As DNA, the CDR3 is TGTGCCAGCAGCTTTAGGACGGAGACTGAAGCTTTCTTT.